Following are 7 T cell receptor beta chains from one sample sequenced in a study of cytomegalovirus exposure and HLA in healthy donors. Some clones are missing from TCRdb's copy, which holds only in-frame ones; the method was immunoSEQ multiplex PCR. This sample carries more than 300,000 clones, roughly 90% of them seen once, and the ten largest clones take approximately 0.86%. The specimen sequenced was PBMCs. The source is a woman between 18 and 30 years old in good health and CMV-seronegative.

This clone appeared a single time. The chain uses TRBV5-1 and TRBJ2-1; D remains ambiguous. CDR1 SGHRS and CDR2 YFSETQ come from the germline V gene. V was shortened by 4 bases and J by 0 bases, with 5 bases between the two germline ends. The length of the CDR3 is 13 residues. The CDR3 loop is CASSLSSYNEQFF. The CDR3 region has the DNA TGCGCCAGCAGCCTCAGCTCCTACAATGAGCAGTTCTTC.

The chain recombines TRBV2 with TRBJ2-3, with 7 bases lining up with TRBD1. From germline, CDR1 is SNHLY and CDR2 FYNNEI. The trim removed 3 bases at V and 5 bases at J, leaving 5 bases unmatched. This CDR3 spans 14 amino acids. CDR3 amino acids: CASSDEGALDTQYF. Written as DNA, the CDR3 is TGTGCCAGCAGTGATGAGGGGGCGTTAGATACGCAGTATTTT.

The CDR3 here is CASSDIWGQDYGYTF. The DNA for the CDR3 is TGTGCCAGCAGTGATATATGGGGGCAGGACTATGGCTACACCTTC. The V and J genes are TRBV6-1 and TRBJ1-2, with TRBD1 as a possible D gene (6 bases). V dropped 3 bases and J dropped 3 bases, with 14 bases sitting between them. The CDR3 runs 15 residues. The germline gives CDR1 MNHNS, CDR2 SASEGT.

Concerning this clone itself: The sample carries other DNA sequences with the same CDR3. The rearrangement links TRBV5-1 to TRBJ2-7; TRBD2 agrees at 8 bases. The CDR3 spans 14 residues. V lost 1 base, J lost 2 bases, and 2 bases stayed unmatched. CDR1 SGHRS and CDR2 YFSETQ come from the germline V gene. CDR3 coding DNA: TGCGCCAGCAGCTTGACTAGCGGACCCTACGAGCAGTACTTC. It is translated as CASSLTSGPYEQYF.

The chain employs TRBV5-6 and TRBJ1-5; 8 bases fit TRBD1. Losses at the gene ends were 3 bases for V and 3 bases for J; bases not matched to a gene: 5. Per germline, CDR1 SGHDT and CDR2 YYEEEE. The CDR3 length is 15 residues. CDR3 amino acids: CASSSDRAYNQPQHF. The CDR3 DNA sequence: TGTGCCAGCAGCTCGGACAGGGCATACAATCAGCCCCAGCATTTT.

The chain carries TRBV7-9 and TRBJ2-3; D perhaps matches TRBD2 (6 bases). V lost 6 bases and J 0 bases, leaving 22 bases between the germline ends. The CDR3 loop spans 18 amino acids. Per germline, CDR1 SEHNR and CDR2 FQNEAQ (reference sequence). The CDR3 nucleotides are TGTGCCAGCAGGGGTAAGGTACGGGAGACCAGGAGCACAGATACGCAGTATTTT. Translating it yields CASRGKVRETRSTDTQYF. The variable domain in full, with the rest retrieved from reference TRBV7-9 and TRBJ2-3, is DTGVSQNPRHKITKRGQNVTFRCDPISEHNRLYWYRQTLGQGPEFLTYFQNEAQLEKSRLLSDRFSAERPKGSFSTLEIQRTEQGDSAMYLCASRGKVRETRSTDTQYFGPGTRLTVL.

The rearrangement joins TRBV9 to TRBJ1-1; D remains unclear. CDR3 length: 12 amino acids. From germline, CDR1 is SGDLS and CDR2 YYNGEE. V was trimmed by 1 base and J by 10 bases, leaving 11 bases between them. The CDR3 here is CASSVSGGRAFF. The CDR3, as DNA: TGTGCCAGCAGCGTATCGGGAGGGAGAGCTTTCTTT.